These 21 T cell receptor beta chains came from one sample sequenced in a study of blood T cell repertoires in COVID-19. TCRdb's table, derived via immunoSEQ multiplex PCR, lists solely in-frame clones and lacks some. Of approximately 100,000 clones in the sample, approximately 88% are singletons; the top ten hold over 20%. Sequencing was done on a sample of peripheral blood. The source of these receptors is a man in his sixties with acute or convalescent COVID-19.

The rearrangement links TRBV7-8 to TRBJ2-1; 13 bases fit TRBD2. Per the germline V gene, CDR1 is SGHVS and CDR2 is FQNEAQ. The trim removed 5 bases at V and 9 bases at J, leaving 7 bases unmatched. The CDR3 sequence is 15 residues long. CDR3 bases: TGTGCCAGCAGCCAGACTAGCGGGAGGTCAGGTGAGCAGTTCTTC. This sequence encodes CASSQTSGRSGEQFF.

V is TRBV30 and J is TRBJ2-5; D is undetermined. Trimming removed 3 bases from V and 4 bases from J, with 3 bases in between. This CDR3 is 10 amino acids long. Germline V gene data show CDR1 as GTSNPN and CDR2 as SVGIG (reference sequence). CDR3 in amino acids: CAWRAETQYF. CDR3 coding DNA: TGTGCCTGGAGGGCAGAGACCCAGTACTTC. The full variable domain, completed using reference TRBV30 and TRBJ2-5, is SQTIHQWPATLVQPVGSPLSLECTVEGTSNPNLYWYRQAAGRGLQLLFYSVGIGQISSEVPQNLSASRPQDRQFILSSKKLLLSDSGFYLCAWRAETQYFGPGTRLLVL.

A few counts support this clone. The V call is TRBV7-2, the J call TRBJ1-5; D gene ambiguous. Germline values: CDR1 SGHTA, CDR2 FQGNSA. The V and J ends lost 2 bases and 5 bases respectively, with 10 bases between them. The CDR3 runs to 14 residues. CDR3 nucleotides: TGTGCCAGCAGCTTATACGGGAATGATCAGCCCCAGCATTTT. Translating it yields CASSLYGNDQPQHF.

The chain links TRBV4-1 to TRBJ2-1; 7 bases are a match to TRBD2. The CDR3 runs to 17 residues. The germline CDR1 and CDR2 sequences are MGHRA and YSYEKL. J gave up 4 bases and V 0 bases, and 9 bases lay outside the gene matches. As DNA, the CDR3 is TGCGCCAGCAGCCAAGATTTCGGGCTAGCGGATTACAATGAGCAGTTCTTC. Protein sequence: CASSQDFGLADYNEQFF.

This chain connects TRBV7-8 to TRBJ1-6; 8 nucleotides align to TRBD1. Losses at the gene ends were 5 bases for V and 6 bases for J; bases not matched to a gene: 6. The CDR3 loop spans 15 amino acids. Germline V CDR1 and CDR2: SGHVS, FQNEAQ. This CDR3 reads CASSLGQGANSPLHF. The CDR3 nucleotides read TGTGCCAGCAGCCTCGGACAGGGAGCTAATTCACCCCTCCACTTT.

The chain couples TRBV5-1 to TRBJ2-5; TRBD1 agrees at 9 bases. CDR3 length: 15 amino acids. Germline loops: CDR1 SGHRS, CDR2 YFSETQ. J was trimmed by 7 bases and V by 2 bases; bases with no gene match: 9. DNA for the CDR3: TGCGCCAGCAGCTTAACACAGGGGGCCTCGGGGACCCAGTACTTC. This translates into CASSLTQGASGTQYF.

The V call is TRBV28, the J call TRBJ2-1; D uncertain. Germline V gives CDR1 MDHEN, CDR2 SYDVKM. Trimming shortened V by 5 bases and J by 15 bases, and 14 bases separated the two germline ends. The CDR3 sequence is 11 residues long. In nucleotides, the CDR3 is TGTGCCAGCAGTCGATATACAGTGACGTTCTTC. This sequence encodes CASSRYTVTFF. The entire variable domain, with the rest obtained from reference TRBV28 and TRBJ2-1, is as follows: DVKVTQSSRYLVKRTGEKVFLECVQDMDHENMFWYRQDPGLGLRLIYFSYDVKMKEKGDIPEGYSVSREKKERFSLILESASTNQTSMYLCASSRYTVTFFGPGTRLTVL.

The chain links TRBV19 to TRBJ1-5, with D possibly being TRBD1 (6 bases). Germline CDR1 is LNHDA and CDR2 is SQIVND (reference sequence). CDR3 length: 16 amino acids. V lost 5 bases and J 4 bases, leaving 18 bases between the germline ends. DNA for the CDR3: TGTGCCAGTAGTTATCCCCGGACAGTACGAAATCAGCCCCAGCATTTT. Amino acid sequence: CASSYPRTVRNQPQHF.

DNA for the CDR3: TGTGCCAGCCAGACAGGGACTCAAGAGACCCAGTACTTC. Protein product: CASQTGTQETQYF. The J gene is TRBJ2-5, the V gene TRBV2; TRBD1 is a possible D gene (7 bases). The CDR3 covers 13 residues. V lost 8 bases, J lost 2 bases, and 12 bases lay in between. Germline CDR1 is SNHLY and CDR2 is FYNNEI.

The sample holds a few counts of this clone. The chain links TRBV19 to TRBJ1-2; a weak D match, TRBD1 (5 bases). Between the trimmed V and J ends, which lost 2 bases and 3 bases, there was a span of 13 bases. Germline CDR1 and CDR2: LNHDA and SQIVND (reference sequence). This CDR3 comprises 15 residues. The CDR3 region has the DNA TGTGCCAGTAGTATAATTGGGGCACAGGACTATGGCTACACCTTC. Translation: CASSIIGAQDYGYTF.

Points on this clone: One junction end disagrees with the germline gene, perhaps due to a read error. This chain joins TRBV19 and TRBJ1-1; D gene ambiguous. The CDR3 is 11 residues long. The germline V gene encodes CDR1 LNHDA and CDR2 SQIVND (reference sequence). The chain's CDR3 is CASIENSEAFF. The CDR3 DNA reads as TGTGCCAGTATAGAGAACAGTGAAGCTTTCTTT.

The CDR3 is CASSSQGYEQYV. CDR3 sequence (DNA): TGTGCCAGCAGCTCACAGGGCTACGAGCAGTACGTC. This chain joins TRBV5-6 and TRBJ2-7; D is possibly TRBD1 (6 bases). Germline CDR1 reads SGHDT; CDR2 reads YYEEEE. V was clipped by 3 bases and J by 3 bases, with 7 bases between them. The CDR3 runs 12 residues.

A word on this clone: Within the sample, other DNA sequences also encode this same CDR3. This chain links TRBV30 with TRBJ2-7; D gene ambiguous. This CDR3 is built from 13 residues. Trimming stripped 0 bases from V and 4 bases from J, with 10 bases between. Germline V CDR1 and CDR2: GTSNPN, SVGIG (reference sequence). The CDR3 loop is CAWSVSLYYEQYV. DNA of the CDR3: TGTGCCTGGAGTGTCTCCCTATATTACGAGCAGTACGTC.

The chain has TRBV5-1 and TRBJ2-5, with 11 bases matching TRBD2. This CDR3 region has 16 residues. Per germline, CDR1 SGHRS and CDR2 YFSETQ. After removal of 0 bases from V and 3 bases from J, the junction contained 4 bases not matched to a gene. The CDR3: CASSLDPGLAEETQYF. The CDR3 DNA follows: TGCGCCAGCAGCTTGGACCCGGGACTAGCGGAAGAGACCCAGTACTTC.

V is TRBV18 and J is TRBJ1-1; D possibly corresponds to TRBD1 (6 bases). CDR1 and CDR2 from the germline V gene are KGHSH and LQKENI. This CDR3 region has 17 residues. V lost 6 bases and J 4 bases, leaving 24 bases between the germline ends. The CDR3 here is CASSPATKPRGATEAFF. CDR3 bases: TGTGCCAGCTCCCCGGCGACGAAACCCCGGGGGGCCACTGAAGCTTTCTTT.

The V gene is TRBV28, the J gene TRBJ2-5; D perhaps matches TRBD2 (5 bases). CDR1 and CDR2 from the germline V gene are MDHEN and SYDVKM. The length of the CDR3 is 15 residues. V gave up 1 base and J gave up 1 base, with 10 bases separating them. CDR3 in DNA: TGTGCCAGCAGTTTATTGTGGGAGAGCCAAGAGACCCAGTACTTC. Residues: CASSLLWESQETQYF.

The J gene is TRBJ2-7, the V gene TRBV6-5; TRBD1 matches at 7 bases. CDR1 and CDR2 from the germline V gene are MNHEY and SVGAGI. The CDR3 has 10 amino acids. The CDR3 here is CAATGREQYV. The CDR3 region has the DNA TGTGCTGCGACAGGGCGCGAGCAGTACGTC.

The chain recombines TRBV27 with TRBJ1-5; D is ambiguous. The CDR3 extends over 12 amino acids. Trimming left V 7 bases short and J 4 bases short, with 8 bases between. CDR1 is MNHEY and CDR2 is SMNVEV in the germline V gene (reference sequence). The CDR3 reads CASTSGNQPQHF. The CDR3 DNA reads as TGTGCCAGCACCAGCGGAAATCAGCCCCAGCATTTT.

This CDR3 reads CASSIVYGRQPQHF. Written as DNA, the CDR3 is TGTGCCAGTAGTATAGTCTATGGTCGCCAGCCCCAGCATTTT. The chain is built from TRBV19 and TRBJ1-5, with D hard to call. There are 14 residues in the CDR3. V was shortened by 1 base and J by 7 bases, with 11 bases between the two germline ends. Germline lookup yields CDR1 LNHDA and CDR2 SQIVND (reference sequence).

The rearrangement joins TRBV27 to TRBJ1-5, with 9 bases identical to TRBD1. Germline lookup yields CDR1 MNHEY and CDR2 SMNVEV (reference sequence). V trimming: 7 bases; J trimming: 1 base; junction bases outside the gene matches: 11. CDR3 length: 17 amino acids. The CDR3, as DNA: TGTGCCAGCACTCGAACAGGGGGCATAGAAAGCAATCAGCCCCAGCATTTT. Amino acid sequence: CASTRTGGIESNQPQHF.

The chain joins TRBV5-6 to TRBJ1-5; D ambiguous. V was pared by 2 bases and J by 7 bases, with 10 bases between. The CDR3 sequence is 13 residues long. Germline lookup yields CDR1 SGHDT and CDR2 YYEEEE. CDR3 nucleotides: TGTGCCAGCAGCTTTAGTTCGGGGCAGCCCCAGCATTTT. Translating gives CASSFSSGQPQHF. Full variable domain (outside the CDR3, taken from reference TRBV5-6 and TRBJ1-5): DAGVTQSPTHLIKTRGQQVTLRCSPKSGHDTVSWYQQALGQGPQFIFQYYEEEERQRGNFPDRFSGHQFPNYSSELNVNALLLGDSALYLCASSFSSGQPQHFGDGTRLSIL.